Below, 18 T cell receptor beta chains from the same sample are listed, as sequenced in a study of identical twins. TCRdb re-called the 5' RACE reads through MiXCR, storing one row per CDR3 protein. The sample has 250,000 to 350,000 distinct CDR3 sequences; approximately 8% are singletons. These same data were also listed under a study on yellow fever vaccine responses in identical twins.

Sequenced material: memory (CD45RO+) T cells sorted from blood. These receptors came from a young woman in good health.

V gene TRBV5-1 combines with J gene TRBJ2-7, with a possible D match to TRBD1 (5 bases). V was trimmed by 4 bases and J by 2 bases, leaving 13 bases between them. The CDR3 spans 14 residues. Germline V gives CDR1 SGHRS, CDR2 YFSETQ. CDR3 bases: TGCGCCAGCAGCCCCTGGGGCTTCACCTACGAGCAGTACTTC. It yields the protein CASSPWGFTYEQYF.

This clonotype was observed at least ten times. The chain couples TRBV3-1 to TRBJ2-2; 8 bases agree with TRBD2. V lost 4 bases, J lost 0 bases, and 4 bases stayed unmatched. This CDR3 is built from 16 residues. The V gene's germline CDR1 is LGHDT and CDR2 YNNKEL (reference sequence). The CDR3 bases are TGTGCCAGCAGCCTCGGACTAGCAGCGAACACCGGGGAGCTGTTTTTT. Translated: CASSLGLAANTGELFF. The full variable domain, its missing parts supplied by reference TRBV3-1 and TRBJ2-2, is DTAVSQTPKYLVTQMGNDKSIKCEQNLGHDTMYWYKQDSKKFLKIMFSYNNKELIINETVPNRFSPKSPDKAHLNLHINSLELGDSAVYFCASSLGLAANTGELFFGEGSRLTVL.

Only a few counts were recorded for this clonotype. The V gene is TRBV10-3, the J gene TRBJ2-1, with 16 bases that match TRBD2. V trimming: 10 bases; J trimming: 1 base; junction bases outside the gene matches: 4. Germline assignment: CDR1 ENHRY and CDR2 SYGVKD. The CDR3 totals 16 residues. The CDR3 protein is CATEGLAGGSYNEQFF. The CDR3, as DNA: TGTGCCACCGAGGGACTAGCGGGGGGGTCCTACAATGAGCAGTTCTTC.

This clonotype has more than one count but fewer than ten. The CDR3: CASRGSYNEQFF. In DNA, the CDR3 is TGTGCCAGCAGAGGTTCCTACAATGAGCAGTTCTTC. The rearrangement links TRBV27 to TRBJ2-1; D uncertain. V lost 6 bases, J lost 1 base, and 4 bases lay in between. CDR3 length equals 12 residues. The germline CDR1 and CDR2 sequences are MNHEY and SMNVEV (reference sequence).

This clonotype was seen only a few times. This rearrangement joins TRBV6-4 to TRBJ2-1, with TRBD2 matching over 8 bases. V was clipped by 6 bases and J by 0 bases; unmatched bases: 10. The CDR3 loop spans 17 amino acids. Germline assignment: CDR1 MRHNA and CDR2 SNTAGT. Here the CDR3 reads CASSRTGLAGSYNEQFF. In nucleotides, the CDR3 is TGTGCCAGCAGCCGAACCGGTCTAGCGGGCTCCTACAATGAGCAGTTCTTC.

This clonotype was seen ten or more times. This sequence joins TRBV24-1 and TRBJ2-1, with TRBD2 matching 7 bases. The CDR3 extends over 16 amino acids. Unmatched junction bases numbered 8, after V lost 3 bases and J lost 4 bases. Germline V gene data show CDR1 as KGHDR and CDR2 as SFDVKD. The CDR3 nucleotides read TGTGCCACCAGTGATGCGGGGGACGAGAGATACAATGAGCAGTTCTTC. Its translation: CATSDAGDERYNEQFF.

This clonotype was seen at least ten times. The chain joins TRBV25-1 to TRBJ2-3, with D perhaps TRBD2 (7 bases). Germline V CDR1 and CDR2: MGHDK, SYGVNS. The CDR3 contains 17 residues. Trimming left V 8 bases short and J 6 bases short, with 27 bases between. The CDR3 loop reads CASGAGAGAGDEDTQYF. In nucleotides, the CDR3 is TGTGCCAGCGGGGCCGGAGCAGGGGCGGGGGACGAGGATACGCAGTATTTT.

This chain connects TRBV7-9 to TRBJ2-5, with D tentatively TRBD2 (6 bases). The CDR3 covers 14 residues. Germline V CDR1 and CDR2: SEHNR, FQNEAQ (reference sequence). The V and J ends lost 0 bases and 5 bases respectively, with 10 bases between them. CDR3 sequence reads: CASSLATSLETQYF. Written as DNA, the CDR3 is TGTGCCAGCAGCTTAGCGACTAGTTTGGAGACCCAGTACTTC.

This clonotype appeared many times. This sequence joins TRBV5-1 and TRBJ2-2, with TRBD1 matching over 7 bases. The CDR3 is 15 amino acids. J gave up 1 base and V 6 bases, and 6 bases lay outside the gene matches. Germline assignment: CDR1 SGHRS and CDR2 YFSETQ. In nucleotides, the CDR3 is TGCGCCAGCACCCGACAGGGTCAGAACACCGGGGAGCTGTTTTTT. It yields the protein CASTRQGQNTGELFF. Full variable domain (remainder filled in from reference TRBV5-1 and TRBJ2-2): KAGVTQTPRYLIKTRGQQVTLSCSPISGHRSVSWYQQTPGQGLQFLFEYFSETQRNKGNFPGRFSGRQFSNSRSEMNVSTLELGDSALYLCASTRQGQNTGELFFGEGSRLTVL.

This clonotype was observed a handful of times. The CDR3 reads CSVERTVYGYTF. CDR3 nucleotides: TGCAGCGTGGAGCGGACGGTCTATGGCTACACCTTC. V and J are TRBV29-1 and TRBJ1-2; D not resolved. Germline V CDR1 and CDR2: SQVTM, ANQGSEA. Trimming took 6 bases from V and 4 from J, leaving 12 bases between them. This CDR3 contains 12 residues.

This clonotype was counted many times. The chain is built from TRBV6-1 and TRBJ2-7, with D unclear. Trimming stripped 1 base from V and 3 bases from J, with 7 bases between. Germline values: CDR1 MNHNS, CDR2 SASEGT. This CDR3 has 13 amino acids. The CDR3 coding sequence is TGTGCCAGCAGTGAAGGGGCATTCTACGAGCAGTACGTC. Translating gives CASSEGAFYEQYV.

This clonotype was counted ten times or more. The chain couples TRBV20-1 to TRBJ1-3, with a possible D match to TRBD1 (5 bases). CDR1 is DFQATT, CDR2 SNEGSKA, per germline (reference sequence). There are 16 residues in the CDR3. Trimming stripped 4 bases from V and 0 bases from J, with 16 bases between. This CDR3 reads CSATGNLGYSGNTIYF. CDR3 DNA: TGCAGTGCTACAGGGAATTTAGGCTACTCTGGAAACACCATATATTTT.

This clonotype has a handful of counts. The V call is TRBV24-1, the J call TRBJ2-6, with a tentative D call TRBD1 (6 bases). The CDR3 has 16 amino acids. Germline V gene data show CDR1 as KGHDR and CDR2 as SFDVKD. V gave up 3 bases and J gave up 4 bases, with 12 bases separating them. CDR3 region: CATSDLTGDGANVLTF. CDR3 nucleotide sequence: TGTGCCACCAGTGATCTGACAGGAGACGGGGCCAACGTCCTGACTTTC.

This clonotype appeared many times. The chain employs TRBV4-1 and TRBJ1-2; D may be TRBD1 (5 bases). V lost 0 bases and J lost 5, with 7 bases in between. Germline V gene lookup returns CDR1 MGHRA and CDR2 YSYEKL. The CDR3 is 13 amino acids. CDR3 in DNA: TGCGCCAGCAGCCAAGAGGGGGGATATGGCTACACCTTC. This sequence encodes CASSQEGGYGYTF.

This clonotype was recorded a few times. This chain links TRBV18 with TRBJ1-3; no clear D gene. This CDR3 comprises 16 residues. Germline assignment: CDR1 KGHSH and CDR2 LQKENI. The V gene lost 2 bases and the J gene lost 0 bases, with 11 bases spanning the gap. The chain's CDR3 is CASSPGEGNSGNTIYF. In DNA form, the CDR3 reads TGTGCCAGCTCACCAGGGGAGGGAAACTCTGGAAACACCATATATTTT.

The chain links TRBV5-1 to TRBJ2-1, with 12 bases aligning to TRBD2. V lost 0 bases, J lost 7 bases, and 5 bases stayed unmatched. The CDR3 is made up of 16 amino acids. From germline, CDR1 is SGHRS and CDR2 YFSETQ. The CDR3 region has the DNA TGCGCCAGCAGCTTGGGTTGGACTAGCGGGGTAAATGAGCAGTTCTTC. It is translated as CASSLGWTSGVNEQFF.

This clonotype was observed a handful of times. CDR3 sequence (DNA): TGTGCCAGCAGCGCCGGGACAGGGGTTCCCAATGAGCAGTTCTTC. Its protein product is CASSAGTGVPNEQFF. The gene calls are TRBV6-4 and TRBJ2-1; 10 bases are a match to TRBD1. Trimming at V came to 6 bases and at J to 6 bases, leaving 8 bases not matched to a gene. Looked up from germline, CDR1 is MRHNA and CDR2 is SNTAGT. CDR3 length: 15 residues.

This clonotype appeared many times. The rearrangement links TRBV6-4 to TRBJ2-1; perhaps TRBD2 as D (5 bases). The CDR3 covers 15 residues. Trimming took 3 bases from V and 3 from J, leaving 12 bases between them. The V gene's germline CDR1 is MRHNA and CDR2 SNTAGT. DNA for the CDR3: TGTGCCAGCAGTGAGGGAGCGGAAGGCTACAATGAGCAGTTCTTC. This gives the protein CASSEGAEGYNEQFF.